The 21 T cell receptor beta chains below were found in one sample sequenced in a study of shared clonotypes between healthy human individuals. Sequenced by immunoSEQ multiplex PCR; TCRdb stores in-frame clones only, minus some. In the table there are about 460,000 clones, 77% of which are singletons. What was sequenced was PBMCs. The receptors shown here come from a woman aged 40 to 50 in good health. Some clones in this sample may be carry-over from other donors' samples.

This clone was recorded a few times. This chain uses TRBV5-6 with TRBJ1-2; 7 bases match TRBD1. This CDR3 has 11 amino acids. V trimming: 9 bases; J trimming: 4 bases; junction bases outside the gene matches: 3. From germline, CDR1 is SGHDT and CDR2 YYEEEE. The CDR3 DNA sequence: TGTGCCAATACAGGGGCCTATGGCTACACCTTC. It is translated as CANTGAYGYTF.

This CDR3 reads CASSPPGVGGYTF. The CDR3 DNA reads as TGTGCCAGCAGCCCCCCAGGGGTAGGTGGCTACACCTTC. The J gene is TRBJ1-2, the V gene TRBV5-6; tentatively, D is TRBD1 (6 bases). Trimming removed 4 bases from V and 7 bases from J, with 14 bases in between. This CDR3 comprises 13 residues. Per germline, CDR1 SGHDT and CDR2 YYEEEE.

This clone was observed a handful of times. CDR3 DNA sequence: TGTGCCAGTAGTGTCTCGGGGCTACAGAACACTGAAGCTTTCTTT. This translates into CASSVSGLQNTEAFF. The chain is built from TRBV19 and TRBJ1-1, with D maybe TRBD1 (5 bases). With 5 bases removed from V and 1 base from J, the gap between germline ends came to 14 bases. The germline V gene has CDR1 LNHDA and CDR2 SQIVND (reference sequence). The CDR3 contains 15 residues.

In its sample, this clone was seen a few times. The chain recombines TRBV5-6 with TRBJ2-3; 13 positions match TRBD2. The CDR3 contains 18 residues. With V trimmed by 3 bases and J by 2 bases, 9 bases remained unmatched. Per germline, CDR1 SGHDT and CDR2 YYEEEE. Written as DNA, the CDR3 is TGTGCCAGCAGCTCACTAGGGACTAGCGGGACACACACAGATACGCAGTATTTT. It translates to CASSSLGTSGTHTDTQYF.

The V call is TRBV19, the J call TRBJ2-3; TRBD2 aligns across 7 bases. Germline loops: CDR1 LNHDA, CDR2 SQIVND (reference sequence). CDR3 length equals 15 residues. V shed 8 bases and J 0 bases; nucleotides not matched to a gene: 8. The DNA for the CDR3 is TGTGCCAGTGGTCTCGGCGGGGGAAGCACAGATACGCAGTATTTT. Translated: CASGLGGGSTDTQYF. Full variable domain (missing parts from reference TRBV19 and TRBJ2-3): DGGITQSPKYLFRKEGQNVTLSCEQNLNHDAMYWYRQDPGQGLRLIYYSQIVNDFQKGDIAEGYSVSREKKESFPLTVTSAQKNPTAFYLCASGLGGGSTDTQYFGPGTRLTVL.

The V gene is TRBV4-3, the J gene TRBJ2-7; 7 nucleotides agree with TRBD2. This CDR3 spans 15 amino acids. Germline V gives CDR1 LGHNA, CDR2 YSLEER. Unmatched junction bases numbered 3, after V lost 0 bases and J lost 1 base. The chain's CDR3 is CASSQELASSYEQYF. The CDR3 DNA is TGCGCCAGCAGCCAAGAACTAGCGTCTTCCTACGAGCAGTACTTC.

This clone appeared once. This chain uses TRBV6-5 with TRBJ1-1; TRBD1 might be the D (6 bases). Germline V gene lookup returns CDR1 MNHEY and CDR2 SVGAGI. The CDR3 length is 15 residues. V shed 0 bases and J shed 1 base, with 9 bases lying between them. CDR3 sequence reads: CASSYSYRENTEAFF. The CDR3 DNA reads as TGTGCCAGCAGTTACTCTTACAGGGAGAACACTGAAGCTTTCTTT.

The chain employs TRBV4-2 and TRBJ1-4, with 10 bases lining up with TRBD1. Germline values: CDR1 LGHNA, CDR2 YNFKEQ. CDR3 length equals 14 residues. V lost 5 bases to trimming and J lost 6 bases; unmatched junction nucleotides: 3. DNA of the CDR3: TGTGCCAGCAGCGCCGGGACAGGGGATGAAAAACTGTTTTTT. It yields the protein CASSAGTGDEKLFF.

This clone has a handful of counts. V and J are TRBV27 and TRBJ2-1; D call uncertain. Trimming stripped 8 bases from V and 4 bases from J, with 18 bases between. The CDR3 runs 15 residues. Germline V lookup: CDR1 MNHEY, CDR2 SMNVEV (reference sequence). CDR3 sequence reads: CASCSYSPSYNEQFF. DNA of the CDR3: TGTGCCAGCTGTAGCTACTCCCCTTCATACAATGAGCAGTTCTTC.

The rearrangement joins TRBV5-1 to TRBJ2-1, with D maybe TRBD2 (5 bases). Deletions cut 2 bases from V and 5 bases from J, with 17 bases between. CDR1 and CDR2 from the germline V gene are SGHRS and YFSETQ. This CDR3 spans 16 amino acids. The CDR3 region is CASSFRTGSANNEQFF. CDR3 in DNA: TGCGCCAGCAGCTTCCGGACTGGTAGCGCCAACAATGAGCAGTTCTTC.

This clone was seen a few times. One base separates it from a far larger clone, so it is likely a read error. The J gene is TRBJ2-1, the V gene TRBV30, with TRBD2 identical over 15 bases. Trimming removed 2 bases from V and 9 bases from J; junction bases left unmatched: 8. The CDR3 totals 16 residues. The germline V gene has CDR1 GTSNPN and CDR2 SVGIG (reference sequence). The CDR3 is CAWSRTSGRVYGEQFF. The CDR3 DNA sequence: TGTGCCTGGAGTAGGACTAGCGGGAGGGTCTACGGTGAGCAGTTCTTC.

V and J are TRBV5-5 and TRBJ2-5; a weak D match, TRBD2 (5 bases). Trimming left V 4 bases short and J 5 bases short, with 12 bases between. The CDR3 spans 13 residues. The germline CDR1 and CDR2 sequences are SGHKS and YYEKEE (reference sequence). The CDR3 here is CASSPGGRETQYF. DNA of the CDR3: TGTGCCAGCAGCCCCGGAGGTCGGGAGACCCAGTACTTC. Full variable domain (remainder filled in from reference TRBV5-5 and TRBJ2-5): DAGVTQSPTHLIKTRGQQVTLRCSPISGHKSVSWYQQVLGQGPQFIFQYYEKEERGRGNFPDRFSARQFPNYSSELNVNALLLGDSALYLCASSPGGRETQYFGPGTRLLVL.

This sequence joins TRBV27 and TRBJ2-2; no clear D. The CDR3 contains 12 residues. Germline V lookup: CDR1 MNHEY, CDR2 SMNVEV (reference sequence). Trimming pared 1 base from V and 3 bases from J, leaving 0 bases between. In DNA form, the CDR3 reads TGTGCCAGCAGTTTATACACCGGGGAGCTGTTTTTT. Translation gives CASSLYTGELFF.

This chain connects TRBV2 to TRBJ2-1; TRBD1 matches 7 bases. Germline CDR1 reads SNHLY; CDR2 reads FYNNEI. The CDR3 is 15 residues long. Losses at the gene ends were 3 bases for V and 2 bases for J; bases not matched to a gene: 4. The CDR3 DNA follows: TGTGCCAGCAGTGACCAGGGGGTCGCCTACAATGAGCAGTTCTTC. Translation: CASSDQGVAYNEQFF.

The count of this clone is one. The gene calls are TRBV7-3 and TRBJ1-1, with no clear D. CDR3 length: 14 amino acids. CDR1 is SGHTA and CDR2 is FQGTGA in the germline V gene. V gave up 6 bases and J gave up 2 bases, with 13 bases separating them. CDR3 DNA sequence: TGTGCCAGCAGTTCGTGGCAGGACAACACTGAAGCTTTCTTT. It yields the protein CASSSWQDNTEAFF.

This sequence joins TRBV29-1 and TRBJ1-1; 9 nucleotides agree with TRBD1. The CDR3 has 13 amino acids. V lost 5 bases and J lost 1; bases outside the gene matches: 2. Germline V CDR1 and CDR2: SQVTM, ANQGSEA. The CDR3 loop is CSVMTGGNTEAFF. The CDR3, as DNA: TGCAGCGTTATGACAGGGGGGAACACTGAAGCTTTCTTT.

The gene calls are TRBV23-1 and TRBJ2-7; D not resolved. TRBV23-1 is an ORF, with its function uncertain. The CDR3 totals 13 residues. Trimming shortened V by 3 bases and J by 3 bases, and 9 bases separated the two germline ends. As DNA, the CDR3 is TGCGCCAGCAGTCAGACACATAACTACGAGCAGTACTTC. This gives the protein CASSQTHNYEQYF.

The count of this clone is one. The V and J genes are TRBV27 and TRBJ1-2; no firm D call. In germline, CDR1 is MNHEY, CDR2 SMNVEV (reference sequence). The CDR3 length is 16 residues. The V gene lost 5 bases and the J gene lost 4 bases, with 20 bases spanning the gap. CDR3 sequence reads: CASSPMGVTRGYGYTF. The CDR3 DNA is TGTGCCAGCAGTCCCATGGGAGTCACGCGAGGCTATGGCTACACCTTC.

CDR3 coding DNA: TGCGCCAGCAGCTTGGATCGGGCGAACACTGAAGCTTTCTTT. It specifies CASSLDRANTEAFF. The V call is TRBV5-1, the J call TRBJ1-1; no reliable D call. CDR1 is SGHRS and CDR2 is YFSETQ in the germline V gene. Trimming cost V 0 bases and J 1 base, with 7 bases left between them. The CDR3 has 14 residues.

This clone was seen only a few times. The chain couples TRBV28 to TRBJ2-7; no clear D. Germline V gene lookup returns CDR1 MDHEN and CDR2 SYDVKM. Trimming removed 6 bases from V and 1 base from J, with 7 bases in between. CDR3 length equals 12 residues. CDR3 loop: CASSGFSYEQYF. The CDR3 nucleotides are TGTGCCAGCAGCGGGTTTTCCTACGAGCAGTACTTC.

This clone showed up just once. This may come from a read error, since a much larger clone is one base off. Other DNA sequences in the same sample also yield this CDR3. This chain uses TRBV2 with TRBJ1-2; D gene uncertain. The CDR3 has 12 residues. V lost 0 bases, J lost 2 bases, and 1 base lay in between. Germline-derived CDR1 and CDR2 are SNHLY and FYNNEI. CDR3 in amino acids: CASSEANYGYTF. CDR3 DNA sequence: TGTGCCAGCAGTGAAGCGAACTATGGCTACACCTTC.